This T cell receptor beta chain was sequenced for a study of vaccination effects on CD4 cells after COVID-19. This clone occurred once. Its antigen is undetermined. CD4+ T cells specific for antigen were expanded with viral peptide pools by the ViraFEST assay before sequencing. The authors isolated CD4+ T cells after 10 days of culture. BNT162b2 vaccine or mRNA-1273 vaccine was given to participants in two doses. Repertoires were generated with immunoSEQ multiplex PCR, while TCRdb's copy carries only in-frame clones and drops some. The profile covers roughly 56,000 clones, with more than 70% appearing a single time and 1% to 1.5% taken by the ten largest. CDR1 and CDR2 (germline): ENHRY, SYGVKD. CDR3 length: 14 residues. The ends lost 3 bases at V and 3 bases at J; junction bases unmatched: 1.

The sequencing here drew on CD4+ T cells from PBMCs cultured with HCoV-229E spike peptides, taken after COVID-19 vaccination. The TCR sequence derives from a human donor who received a COVID-19 vaccine. The chain joins TRBV10-3 to TRBJ2-3; 9 nucleotides line up with TRBD1. For the CDR3, the DNA is TGTGCCATCAGTGAAGGGACAGGGACAGATACGCAGTATTTT. Its translation: CAISEGTGTDTQYF.